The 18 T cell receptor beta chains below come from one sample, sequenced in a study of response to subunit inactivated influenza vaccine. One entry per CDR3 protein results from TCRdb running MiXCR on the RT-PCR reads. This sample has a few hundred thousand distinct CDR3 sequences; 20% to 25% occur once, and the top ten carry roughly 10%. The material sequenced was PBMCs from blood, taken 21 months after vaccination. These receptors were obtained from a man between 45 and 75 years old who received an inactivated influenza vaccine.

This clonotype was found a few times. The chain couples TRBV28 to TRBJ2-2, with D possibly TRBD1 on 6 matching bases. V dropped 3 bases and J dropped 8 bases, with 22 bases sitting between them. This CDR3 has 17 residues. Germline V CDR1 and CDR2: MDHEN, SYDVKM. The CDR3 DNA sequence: TGTGCCAGCAGTTTTGTTTTGGACAGTTCCCGAGGAGGGGAGCTGTTTTTT. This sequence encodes CASSFVLDSSRGGELFF.

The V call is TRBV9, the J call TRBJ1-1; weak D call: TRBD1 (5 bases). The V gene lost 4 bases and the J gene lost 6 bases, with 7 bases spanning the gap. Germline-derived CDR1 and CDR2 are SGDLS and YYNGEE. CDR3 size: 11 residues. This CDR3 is CASSQGAEAFF. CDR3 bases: TGTGCCAGCAGCCAAGGGGCTGAAGCTTTCTTT.

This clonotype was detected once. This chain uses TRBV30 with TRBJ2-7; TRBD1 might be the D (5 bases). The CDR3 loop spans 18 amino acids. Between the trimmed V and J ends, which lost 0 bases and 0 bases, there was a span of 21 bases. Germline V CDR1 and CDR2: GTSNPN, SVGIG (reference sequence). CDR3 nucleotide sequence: TGTGCCTGGAGTGTACGTGGCCGGACACCAAAGAGCTCCTACGAGCAGTACTTC. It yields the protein CAWSVRGRTPKSSYEQYF.

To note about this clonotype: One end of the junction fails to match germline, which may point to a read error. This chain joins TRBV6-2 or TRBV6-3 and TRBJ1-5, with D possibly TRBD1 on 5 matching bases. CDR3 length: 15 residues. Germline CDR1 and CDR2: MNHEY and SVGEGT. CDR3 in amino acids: CASRPPGGWNQPEHF. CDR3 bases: TGTGCCAGCAGACCCCCCGGGGGTTGGAATCAGCCCGAGCATTTT.

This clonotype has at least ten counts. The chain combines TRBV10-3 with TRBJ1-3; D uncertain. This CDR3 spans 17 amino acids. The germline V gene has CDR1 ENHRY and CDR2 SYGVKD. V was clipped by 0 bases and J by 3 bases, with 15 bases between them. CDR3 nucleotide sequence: TGTGCCATCAGTGAGTCCCACACACGGGCAAGTGGAAACACCATATATTTT. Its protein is CAISESHTRASGNTIYF.

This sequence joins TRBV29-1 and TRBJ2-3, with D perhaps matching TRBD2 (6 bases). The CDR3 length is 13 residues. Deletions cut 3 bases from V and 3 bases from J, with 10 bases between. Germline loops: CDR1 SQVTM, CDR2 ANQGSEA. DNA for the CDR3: TGCAGCGTTGACCGGGGGAATACAGATACGCAGTATTTT. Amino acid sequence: CSVDRGNTDTQYF.

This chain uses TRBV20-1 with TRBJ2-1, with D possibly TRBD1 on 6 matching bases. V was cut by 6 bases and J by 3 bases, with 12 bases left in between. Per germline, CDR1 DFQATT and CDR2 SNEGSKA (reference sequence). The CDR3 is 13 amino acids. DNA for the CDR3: TGCAGTGCCGAGCCGACAGGCTACAATGAGCAGTTCTTC. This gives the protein CSAEPTGYNEQFF.

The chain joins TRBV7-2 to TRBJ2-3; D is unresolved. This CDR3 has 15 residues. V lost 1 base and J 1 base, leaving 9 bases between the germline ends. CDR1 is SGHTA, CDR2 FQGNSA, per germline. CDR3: CASSLERPRTDTQYF. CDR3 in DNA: TGTGCCAGCAGCTTAGAAAGGCCGCGCACAGATACGCAGTATTTT.

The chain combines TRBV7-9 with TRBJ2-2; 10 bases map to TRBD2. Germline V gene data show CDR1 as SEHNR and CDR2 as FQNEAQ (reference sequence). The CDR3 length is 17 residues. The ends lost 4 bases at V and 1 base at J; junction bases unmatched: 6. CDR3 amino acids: CASSSTLAGVNTGELFF. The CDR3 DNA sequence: TGTGCCAGCAGCTCAACCCTAGCGGGAGTGAACACCGGGGAGCTGTTTTTT.

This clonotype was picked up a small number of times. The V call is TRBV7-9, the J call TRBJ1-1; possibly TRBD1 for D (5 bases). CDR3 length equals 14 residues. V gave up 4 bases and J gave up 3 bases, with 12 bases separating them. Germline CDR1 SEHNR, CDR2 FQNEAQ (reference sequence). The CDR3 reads CASSSEGLYTEAFF. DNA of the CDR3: TGTGCCAGCAGCTCCGAGGGGCTTTACACTGAAGCTTTCTTT. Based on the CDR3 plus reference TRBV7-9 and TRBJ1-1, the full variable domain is DTGVSQNPRHKITKRGQNVTFRCDPISEHNRLYWYRQTLGQGPEFLTYFQNEAQLEKSRLLSDRFSAERPKGSFSTLEIQRTEQGDSAMYLCASSSEGLYTEAFFGQGTRLTVV.

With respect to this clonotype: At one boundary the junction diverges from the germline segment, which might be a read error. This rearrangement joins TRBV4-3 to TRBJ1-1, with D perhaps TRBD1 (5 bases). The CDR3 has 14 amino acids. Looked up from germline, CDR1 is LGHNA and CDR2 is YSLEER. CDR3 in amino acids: CASSRGVRDTEALF. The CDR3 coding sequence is TGCGCCAGCAGCCGGGGGGTACGAGACACTGAAGCTTTATTT.

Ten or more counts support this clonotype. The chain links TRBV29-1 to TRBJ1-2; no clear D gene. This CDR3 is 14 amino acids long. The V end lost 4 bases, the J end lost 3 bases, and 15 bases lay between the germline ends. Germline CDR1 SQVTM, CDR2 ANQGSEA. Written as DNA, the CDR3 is TGCAGCGTTGGGCCCCGTCGTCGTGACTATGGCTACACCTTC. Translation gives CSVGPRRRDYGYTF. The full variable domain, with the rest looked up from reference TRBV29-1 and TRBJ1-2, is SAVISQKPSRDICQRGTSLTIQCQVDSQVTMMFWYRQQPGQSLTLIATANQGSEATYESGFVIDKFPISRPNLTFSTLTVSNMSPEDSSIYLCSVGPRRRDYGYTFGSGTRLTVV.

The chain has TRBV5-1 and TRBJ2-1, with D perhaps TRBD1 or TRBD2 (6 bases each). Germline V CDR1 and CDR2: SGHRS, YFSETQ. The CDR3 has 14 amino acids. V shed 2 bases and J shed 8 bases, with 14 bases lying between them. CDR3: CASSFRGTGDEQFF. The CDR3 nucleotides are TGCGCCAGCAGCTTCAGGGGCACGGGGGATGAGCAGTTCTTC.

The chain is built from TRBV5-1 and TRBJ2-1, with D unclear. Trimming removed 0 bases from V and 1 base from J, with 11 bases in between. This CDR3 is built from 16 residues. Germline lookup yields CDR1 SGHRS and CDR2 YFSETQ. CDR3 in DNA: TGCGCCAGCAGCTTGGAACCAGGAACATCCTACAATGAGCAGTTCTTC. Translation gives CASSLEPGTSYNEQFF.

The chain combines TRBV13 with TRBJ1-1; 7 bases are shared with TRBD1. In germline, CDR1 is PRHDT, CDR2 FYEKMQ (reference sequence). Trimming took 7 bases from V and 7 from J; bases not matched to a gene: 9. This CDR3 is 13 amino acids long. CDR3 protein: CASTLQQGHEAFF. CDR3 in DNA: TGTGCCAGCACCCTTCAACAGGGGCATGAAGCTTTCTTT.

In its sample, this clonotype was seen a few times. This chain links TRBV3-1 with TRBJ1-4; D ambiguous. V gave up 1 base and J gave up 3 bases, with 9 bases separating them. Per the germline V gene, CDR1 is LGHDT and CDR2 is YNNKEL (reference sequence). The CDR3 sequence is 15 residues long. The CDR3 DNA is TGTGCCAGCAGCCAAGTAAAGCCCGCTAATGAAAAACTGTTTTTT. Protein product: CASSQVKPANEKLFF.

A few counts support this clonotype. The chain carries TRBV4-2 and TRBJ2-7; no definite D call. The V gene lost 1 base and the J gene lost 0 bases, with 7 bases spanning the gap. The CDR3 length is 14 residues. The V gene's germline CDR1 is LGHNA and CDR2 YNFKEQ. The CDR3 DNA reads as TGTGCCAGCAGCCAAGCGCGCCACTCCTACGAGCAGTACTTC. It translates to CASSQARHSYEQYF.

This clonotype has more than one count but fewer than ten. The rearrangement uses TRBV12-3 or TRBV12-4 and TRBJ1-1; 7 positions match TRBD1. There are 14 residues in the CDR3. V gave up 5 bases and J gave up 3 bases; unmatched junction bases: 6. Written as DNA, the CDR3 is TGTGCCAGCAGTCCGGACAGGTTGTACACTGAAGCTTTCTTT. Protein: CASSPDRLYTEAFF.